This record covers a single T cell receptor (beta chain). These data belong to a study of blood T cell repertoires in COVID-19. Background on the study: PBMCs, B-cell-depleted T cells, or T cells provided the cDNA or gDNA that made up the material.

CDR1 and CDR2 from the germline V gene are MDHEN and SYDVKM. V shed 7 bases and J 0 bases; nucleotides not matched to a gene: 6. The CDR3 length is 14 residues. Authors' analysis steps: How many nucleated cells were present was estimated from reference gene primer amplification. TCRdb's table, derived via immunoSEQ multiplex PCR, lists solely in-frame clones and lacks some. V and J calls and clone size are given by that table; D and trimming were obtained from the DNA. The sample includes roughly 200,000 clones, 85% to 90% of them seen just once. Enrolled during active infection, Seattle patients were then followed longitudinally.

This sequence joins TRBV28 and TRBJ2-7, with 7 bases identical to TRBD2. The clonotype was recovered from an older person with COVID-19, enrolled during active disease. The sample consisted of peripheral blood. DNA of the CDR3: TGTGCCAGCACCCCGGCTAGCGGCTCCTACGAGCAGTACTTC. It encodes CASTPASGSYEQYF.